These 18 T cell receptor beta chains were sequenced from one sample in a study of T cell responses to AZD1222 COVID-19 vaccine. Produced via immunoSEQ multiplex PCR; TCRdb's table is partial and in-frame only. Of approximately 100,000 clones listed, approximately 88% are singletons. The sample in question was peripheral blood, obtained 28 days after the second AZD1222 dose. The receptors derive from an adult who received the AZD1222 COVID-19 vaccine.

V usage is TRBV10-2 and J usage is TRBJ1-1; D gene ambiguous. The ends were cut back, 0 bases at V and 0 bases at J, with 11 bases in the middle. There are 16 residues in the CDR3. The V gene's germline CDR1 is WSHSY and CDR2 SAAADI. The CDR3 DNA reads as TGCGCCAGCAGTGAGTCGATTGGCCGAATGAACACTGAAGCTTTCTTT. Amino acid sequence: CASSESIGRMNTEAFF.

The gene calls are TRBV5-1 and TRBJ2-2, with 10 bases lining up with TRBD2. Germline CDR1 SGHRS, CDR2 YFSETQ. The CDR3 has 15 residues. V lost 4 bases and J lost 3; bases outside the gene matches: 3. CDR3 protein: CASSPGTSDTGELFF. DNA of the CDR3: TGCGCCAGCAGCCCAGGGACTAGCGACACCGGGGAGCTGTTTTTT.

This clone was seen a few times. The V and J genes are TRBV15 and TRBJ1-4; 10 nucleotides align to TRBD1. Germline V gives CDR1 LNHNV, CDR2 YYDKDF (reference sequence). CDR3 size: 15 residues. V shed 5 bases, J shed 6 bases, and the junction held 6 bases outside the gene matches. In DNA form, the CDR3 reads TGTGCCACCAGCGGAGCCGGGACAGGGGATGAAAAACTGTTTTTT. Protein product: CATSGAGTGDEKLFF.

The rearrangement joins TRBV7-8 to TRBJ1-6; D gene unclear. Deletions cut 2 bases from V and 6 bases from J, with 5 bases between. Germline V gene data show CDR1 as SGHVS and CDR2 as FQNEAQ. The CDR3 sequence is 13 residues long. CDR3 bases: TGTGCCAGCAGCTTATCTCGTAATTCACCCCTCCACTTT. Its protein is CASSLSRNSPLHF.

The sample holds one count of this clone. The chain couples TRBV19 to TRBJ1-5; D not certain. The V end was cut by 1 base, the J end by 4 bases, with 5 bases between. From germline, CDR1 is LNHDA and CDR2 SQIVND (reference sequence). The CDR3 extends over 13 amino acids. The DNA of the CDR3 is TGTGCCAGTAGTATAGCAGCAAATCAGCCCCAGCATTTT. This translates into CASSIAANQPQHF.

The rearrangement joins TRBV9 to TRBJ1-6, with 7 nucleotides matching TRBD1. Germline V CDR1 and CDR2: SGDLS, YYNGEE. The trim removed 3 bases at V and 3 bases at J, leaving 3 bases unmatched. The CDR3 loop spans 15 amino acids. This CDR3 is CASSDRGFYNSPLHF. The CDR3, as DNA: TGTGCCAGCAGCGACAGGGGATTCTATAATTCACCCCTCCACTTT. The full variable domain, in which reference TRBV9 and TRBJ1-6 provide the parts outside the CDR3, is DSGVTQTPKHLITATGQRVTLRCSPRSGDLSVYWYQQSLDQGLQFLIQYYNGEERAKGNILERFSAQQFPDLHSELNLSSLELGDSALYFCASSDRGFYNSPLHFGNGTRLTVT.

The V gene is TRBV6-5, the J gene TRBJ2-3; TRBD1 agrees at 10 bases. Trimming at V came to 5 bases and at J to 5 bases, leaving 4 bases not matched to a gene. Germline assignment: CDR1 MNHEY and CDR2 SVGAGI. The CDR3 length is 14 residues. CDR3 sequence: CASSRQGARDTQYF. For the CDR3, the DNA is TGTGCCAGCAGTCGACAGGGGGCAAGAGATACGCAGTATTTT.

The chain recombines TRBV6-2 or TRBV6-3 with TRBJ2-7; 8 nucleotides agree with TRBD1. Trimming took 4 bases from V and 5 from J; bases not matched to a gene: 10. The germline CDR1 and CDR2 sequences are MNHEY and SVGEGT. CDR3 size: 15 residues. CDR3 nucleotide sequence: TGTGCCAGCAGTTCCCGGGACAGGTCTCGCAACGAGCAGTACTTC. This gives the protein CASSSRDRSRNEQYF.

A few counts support this clone. V usage is TRBV7-9 and J usage is TRBJ1-5; D is undetermined. The CDR3 is made up of 13 amino acids. Germline-derived CDR1 and CDR2 are SEHNR and FQNEAQ (reference sequence). V was trimmed by 2 bases and J by 5 bases, leaving 7 bases between them. The CDR3 bases are TGTGCCAGCAGCTTAAATCGGGATCAGCCCCAGCATTTT. It specifies CASSLNRDQPQHF.

The chain combines TRBV5-1 with TRBJ1-5; D is unclear. This CDR3 contains 15 residues. The V end lost 0 bases, the J end lost 0 bases, and 7 bases lay between the germline ends. Per germline, CDR1 SGHRS and CDR2 YFSETQ. CDR3 DNA sequence: TGCGCCAGCAGCTTGGAGCCCACTAGCAATCAGCCCCAGCATTTT. Translation: CASSLEPTSNQPQHF.

This clone was picked up one time. The chain is built from TRBV6-1 and TRBJ1-1, with D unclear. The CDR3 has 11 residues. Germline CDR1 MNHNS, CDR2 SASEGT. V gave up 2 bases and J gave up 8 bases, with 6 bases separating them. The CDR3 region is CASSEWAEAFF. CDR3 DNA: TGTGCCAGCAGTGAATGGGCAGAAGCTTTCTTT.

The J gene is TRBJ2-3, the V gene TRBV18, with unresolved D. V was shortened by 2 bases and J by 6 bases, with 6 bases between the two germline ends. Germline CDR1 reads KGHSH; CDR2 reads LQKENI. The CDR3 contains 12 residues. The CDR3 coding sequence is TGTGCCAGCTCACCATCCGGGGATACGCAGTATTTT. This sequence encodes CASSPSGDTQYF. The entire variable domain, with the rest obtained from reference TRBV18 and TRBJ2-3, is as follows: NAGVMQNPRHLVRRRGQEARLRCSPMKGHSHVYWYRQLPEEGLKFMVYLQKENIIDESGMPKERFSAEFPKEGPSILRIQQVVRGDSAAYFCASSPSGDTQYFGPGTRLTVL.

CDR3 amino acids: CAWSGQSGQPQHF. The DNA for the CDR3 is TGTGCCTGGAGCGGGCAGTCCGGTCAGCCCCAGCATTTT. V and J are TRBV30 and TRBJ1-5; D remains unclear. From germline, CDR1 is GTSNPN and CDR2 SVGIG (reference sequence). CDR3 size: 13 residues. V gave up 3 bases and J gave up 6 bases, with 12 bases separating them.

This chain joins TRBV5-4 and TRBJ1-1; tentatively, D is TRBD1 (5 bases). Germline loops: CDR1 SGHNT, CDR2 YYREEE (reference sequence). This CDR3 region has 17 residues. V lost 1 base and J lost 0, with 16 bases in between. Here the CDR3 reads CASSLIRGGNMNTEAFF. For the CDR3, the DNA is TGTGCCAGCAGCTTGATTCGTGGGGGGAACATGAACACTGAAGCTTTCTTT.

The CDR3: CASSTRQSRQYF. In nucleotides, the CDR3 is TGTGCCAGCAGTACTAGACAGTCGAGGCAGTACTTC. This chain links TRBV28 with TRBJ2-7; D might be TRBD1 or TRBD2, each matching 5 bases. The CDR3 is 12 amino acids. The V gene lost 5 bases and the J gene lost 9 bases, with 14 bases spanning the gap. Germline CDR1 reads MDHEN; CDR2 reads SYDVKM. Filled out from reference TRBV28 and TRBJ2-7, the complete variable domain reads DVKVTQSSRYLVKRTGEKVFLECVQDMDHENMFWYRQDPGLGLRLIYFSYDVKMKEKGDIPEGYSVSREKKERFSLILESASTNQTSMYLCASSTRQSRQYFGPGTRLTVT.

The chain joins TRBV12-3 or TRBV12-4 to TRBJ1-2, with 7 bases fitting TRBD1. The CDR3 totals 12 residues. V lost 1 base and J lost 13; bases outside the gene matches: 6. CDR3 DNA: TGTGCCAGCAGTTTAGAGGGGGCAGGGTGCACCTTC. This translates into CASSLEGAGCTF.

The V gene is TRBV7-9, the J gene TRBJ1-2, with 7 bases aligning to TRBD1. The trim removed 5 bases at V and 5 bases at J, leaving 5 bases unmatched. Germline V gives CDR1 SEHNR, CDR2 FQNEAQ (reference sequence). The CDR3 extends over 13 amino acids. In DNA form, the CDR3 reads TGTGCCAGCAGCCAGGGACAGAGTTATGGCTACACCTTC. As protein: CASSQGQSYGYTF.

The chain combines TRBV12-3 or TRBV12-4 with TRBJ2-1; D is undetermined. CDR3 size: 13 residues. The germline V and J ends were trimmed by 10 bases and 0 bases, with 10 bases remaining between them. CDR3 residues: CAIRSSSYNEQFF. Here the CDR3 DNA reads TGTGCCATCCGATCTAGCTCCTACAATGAGCAGTTCTTC.